One T cell receptor beta chain is described in this entry. Its target is not known. The source of the sample is a study of spatial heterogeneity in lung cancer. Study results and caveats: The appearance of ubiquitous expanded tumor TCRs in blood was greater at resection than follow-up.

TCRdb passed the 5' RACE reads through MiXCR, listing each CDR3 protein once. Of about 50,000 distinct CDR3 sequences listed, about 7.4% are singletons. Time point: sample taken at primary tumor resection. Sequencing of whole RNA from tumor, nontumor lung or frozen PBMC involved no sorting. The donors were 72 patients with non-small cell lung cancer that was early-stage and untreated. The TCR comes from a female donor with early-stage non-small cell lung cancer. The material was PBMCs, obtained at surgery.

CDR3 loop: CASSLEGFIDEQYF. Written as DNA, the CDR3 is TGTGCCAGCAGCTTGGAAGGGTTTATCGACGAGCAGTACTTC. This sequence joins TRBV5-6 and TRBJ2-7; D unresolved. Trimming left V 0 bases short and J 5 bases short, with 12 bases between. The CDR3 contains 14 residues. Germline V gene lookup returns CDR1 SGHDT and CDR2 YYEEEE. The entire variable domain, with the rest obtained from reference TRBV5-6 and TRBJ2-7, is as follows: DAGVTQSPTHLIKTRGQQVTLRCSPKSGHDTVSWYQQALGQGPQFIFQYYEEEERQRGNFPDRFSGHQFPNYSSELNVNALLLGDSALYLCASSLEGFIDEQYFGPGTRLTVT.